Below are 28 T cell receptor beta chains sequenced from a single sample in a study of cytomegalovirus exposure and HLA in healthy donors. PCR was performed using 60 Vbeta and 13 Jbeta primers. The method was immunoSEQ multiplex PCR; TCRdb's version includes in-frame clones alone and lacks a portion of them. The sample comprises under 200,000 clones, around 80% of which are singletons, and about 2% rests with the top ten. Sequenced input: PBMCs. The receptor source for this set is a woman in her 30s in good health and CMV-seropositive.

The rearrangement links TRBV6-5 to TRBJ2-7; no clear D gene. Trimming removed 0 bases at V and 2 bases at J, with 14 bases between. CDR1 MNHEY and CDR2 SVGAGI come from the germline V gene. This CDR3 has 16 amino acids. In DNA, the CDR3 is TGTGCCAGCAGTTACTCCCTTCGAAGCCTCACCTACGAGCAGTACTTC. Its translation is CASSYSLRSLTYEQYF.

V is TRBV9 and J is TRBJ2-2; TRBD1 aligns across 7 bases. V trimming: 4 bases; J trimming: 1 base; junction bases outside the gene matches: 13. The length of the CDR3 is 18 residues. The germline V gene encodes CDR1 SGDLS and CDR2 YYNGEE. The CDR3 sequence: CASSSHRDRSKNTGELFF. CDR3 DNA sequence: TGTGCCAGCAGCTCTCACCGGGACAGAAGTAAGAACACCGGGGAGCTGTTTTTT.

V is TRBV7-2 and J is TRBJ1-6; D perhaps matches TRBD1 (6 bases). Germline CDR1 reads SGHTA; CDR2 reads FQGNSA. This CDR3 has 17 amino acids. Trimming stripped 4 bases from V and 7 bases from J, with 20 bases between. The CDR3 nucleotides read TGTGCCAGCAGCTCAGCACCCCGGACAGTCCGGAATTCACCCCTCCACTTT. Translating it yields CASSSAPRTVRNSPLHF.

The chain is built from TRBV28 and TRBJ1-5; no firm D call. Trimming stripped 3 bases from V and 6 bases from J, with 6 bases between. The length of the CDR3 is 12 residues. Germline assignment: CDR1 MDHEN and CDR2 SYDVKM. In DNA, the CDR3 is TGTGCCAGCAGTTTGTCGAGTCAGCCCCAGCATTTT. It codes for CASSLSSQPQHF.

This clone was seen just once. This chain connects TRBV7-2 to TRBJ1-2; tentatively, D is TRBD1 (5 bases). Deletions cut 5 bases from V and 0 bases from J, with 13 bases between. Per the germline V gene, CDR1 is SGHTA and CDR2 is FQGNSA. CDR3 length equals 15 residues. For the CDR3, the DNA is TGTGCCAGCAGCCCTGGGGGAGGGGCTAACTATGGCTACACCTTC. It codes for CASSPGGGANYGYTF.

The chain couples TRBV5-1 to TRBJ2-4, with 10 positions matching TRBD2. This CDR3 is 15 amino acids long. J gave up 7 bases and V 0 bases, and 4 bases lay outside the gene matches. Germline V gives CDR1 SGHRS, CDR2 YFSETQ. CDR3 in amino acids: CASSLATSGPNIQYF. CDR3 DNA: TGCGCCAGCAGCTTGGCGACTAGCGGGCCGAACATTCAGTACTTC.

The rearrangement joins TRBV7-6 to TRBJ1-6; D perhaps matches TRBD1 (6 bases). The length of the CDR3 is 17 residues. V shed 0 bases and J shed 7 bases, with 16 bases lying between them. Germline V gene data show CDR1 as SGHVS and CDR2 as FNYEAQ. CDR3 sequence (DNA): TGTGCCAGCAGCTTAGCCCCCATGGACAGTACAAATTCACCCCTCCACTTT. Amino acids: CASSLAPMDSTNSPLHF.

The J gene is TRBJ2-6, the V gene TRBV5-1, with D perhaps TRBD2 (6 bases). Per germline, CDR1 SGHRS and CDR2 YFSETQ. V was shortened by 0 bases and J by 3 bases, with 7 bases between the two germline ends. This CDR3 has 15 amino acids. The CDR3 is CASSLAGDGANVLTF. In nucleotides, the CDR3 is TGCGCCAGCAGCTTGGCGGGGGATGGGGCCAACGTCCTGACTTTC. Combining the CDR3 with reference TRBV5-1 and TRBJ2-6 gives the whole variable domain KAGVTQTPRYLIKTRGQQVTLSCSPISGHRSVSWYQQTPGQGLQFLFEYFSETQRNKGNFPGRFSGRQFSNSRSEMNVSTLELGDSALYLCASSLAGDGANVLTFGAGSRLTVL.

The chain carries TRBV5-8 and TRBJ2-1; D unclear. This CDR3 contains 15 residues. Germline CDR1 reads SGHTS; CDR2 reads YDEGEE. V was shortened by 1 base and J by 6 bases, with 14 bases between the two germline ends. CDR3 in amino acids: CASSLPRTLSNEQFF. CDR3 bases: TGTGCCAGCAGCTTGCCGAGAACGCTGAGCAATGAGCAGTTCTTC.

The rearrangement links TRBV20-1 to TRBJ2-1; no definite D call. Trimming took off 3 bases at V and 7 bases at J, with 4 bases between the two ends. Germline V gene lookup returns CDR1 DFQATT and CDR2 SNEGSKA (reference sequence). The CDR3 spans 10 residues. CDR3 coding DNA: TGCAGTGCTAGCTATAATGAGCAGTTCTTC. It specifies CSASYNEQFF.

The rearrangement uses TRBV4-3 and TRBJ2-7; D may be TRBD1 (5 bases). This CDR3 is 15 amino acids long. Germline V CDR1 and CDR2: LGHNA, YSLEER. V was shortened by 1 base and J by 1 base, with 11 bases between the two germline ends. In DNA, the CDR3 is TGCGCCAGCAGCCAAGGGCAGGGCCGGTCCTACGAGCAGTACTTC. It is translated as CASSQGQGRSYEQYF.

This clone was seen a handful of times. The J gene is TRBJ2-1, the V gene TRBV5-1, with 10 positions matching TRBD2. Germline V gene sequence: CDR1 SGHRS, CDR2 YFSETQ. The CDR3 totals 17 residues. V shed 4 bases and J 0 bases; nucleotides not matched to a gene: 7. The CDR3: CASSRGLADSSYNEQFF. CDR3 in DNA: TGCGCCAGCAGCCGTGGACTAGCGGACAGCTCCTACAATGAGCAGTTCTTC.

The chain combines TRBV7-6 with TRBJ2-5; 14 bases fit TRBD2. Germline loops: CDR1 SGHVS, CDR2 FNYEAQ. V was pared by 5 bases and J by 3 bases, with 8 bases of the junction left unmatched. The CDR3 is made up of 17 amino acids. CDR3 DNA: TGTGCCAGCAGCCGAGGACTAGCGGGGGGAGCGGAAGAGACCCAGTACTTC. It translates to CASSRGLAGGAEETQYF.

This clone was counted once. The chain has TRBV15 and TRBJ2-5; D might be TRBD1 (6 bases). The length of the CDR3 is 15 residues. The germline V gene has CDR1 LNHNV and CDR2 YYDKDF (reference sequence). V dropped 3 bases and J dropped 0 bases, with 11 bases sitting between them. CDR3 sequence (DNA): TGTGCCACCAGCAGGAACGACAGGAACCAAGAGACCCAGTACTTC. Translated: CATSRNDRNQETQYF.

The DNA of the CDR3 is TGTGCCATCAGTGAGCCTCAGGGGGCAACCTACGAGCAGTACTTC. It translates to CAISEPQGATYEQYF. The chain uses TRBV10-3 and TRBJ2-7; 8 nucleotides match TRBD1. Germline V gene lookup returns CDR1 ENHRY and CDR2 SYGVKD. This CDR3 spans 15 amino acids. Trimming removed 2 bases from V and 2 bases from J; junction bases left unmatched: 5.

The chain recombines TRBV5-1 with TRBJ1-2, with D hard to call. Germline values: CDR1 SGHRS, CDR2 YFSETQ. The V end was cut by 0 bases, the J end by 8 bases, with 11 bases between. The CDR3 has 13 amino acids. CDR3 in amino acids: CASSLDLLEGYTF. CDR3 in DNA: TGCGCCAGCAGCTTGGACCTTTTGGAGGGCTACACCTTC. The full variable domain, rest sourced from reference TRBV5-1 and TRBJ1-2, is KAGVTQTPRYLIKTRGQQVTLSCSPISGHRSVSWYQQTPGQGLQFLFEYFSETQRNKGNFPGRFSGRQFSNSRSEMNVSTLELGDSALYLCASSLDLLEGYTFGSGTRLTVV.

The chain carries TRBV30 and TRBJ1-2, with D hard to call. Germline V gene data show CDR1 as GTSNPN and CDR2 as SVGIG (reference sequence). This CDR3 has 11 amino acids. V lost 4 bases and J lost 1, with 4 bases in between. CDR3 sequence: CAWTVNYGYTF. The CDR3 DNA reads TGTGCCTGGACAGTTAACTATGGCTACACCTTC.

This clone has a handful of counts. V usage is TRBV7-6 and J usage is TRBJ2-2; D perhaps matches TRBD1 (6 bases). CDR3 length: 16 residues. Trimming took 1 base from V and 1 from J, leaving 10 bases between them. Germline CDR1 reads SGHVS; CDR2 reads FNYEAQ. The CDR3 nucleotides read TGTGCCAGCAGCTTAGTTTGGACAGAGAACACCGGGGAGCTGTTTTTT. This gives the protein CASSLVWTENTGELFF.

This chain joins TRBV5-1 and TRBJ2-1; 8 positions agree with TRBD2. CDR3 size: 17 residues. Germline trimming cut 0 bases from V and 2 bases from J; bases unmatched to any gene: 7. Germline lookup yields CDR1 SGHRS and CDR2 YFSETQ. The CDR3 reads CASSLGVERGTYNEQFF. For the CDR3, the DNA is TGCGCCAGCAGCTTGGGGGTGGAGCGGGGGACCTACAATGAGCAGTTCTTC.

The count of this clone is one. The chain links TRBV4-1 to TRBJ2-7; 10 bases fit TRBD2. CDR3 size: 16 residues. CDR1 MGHRA and CDR2 YSYEKL come from the germline V gene. V trimming: 4 bases; J trimming: 2 bases; junction bases outside the gene matches: 8. In nucleotides, the CDR3 is TGCGCCAGCAGCCGGCAAGCGGGGGGGGAACCCTACGAGCAGTACTTC. Its translation: CASSRQAGGEPYEQYF.

Only a few counts were recorded for this clone. The chain couples TRBV19 to TRBJ2-2; the D gene is possibly TRBD2 (6 bases). Germline lookup yields CDR1 LNHDA and CDR2 SQIVND (reference sequence). With 1 base removed from V and 5 bases from J, the gap between germline ends came to 14 bases. The CDR3 extends over 16 amino acids. The CDR3 region is CASSIGGGVVTGELFF. The CDR3 DNA reads as TGTGCCAGTAGTATAGGTGGAGGGGTGGTTACCGGGGAGCTGTTTTTT.

Turning to this clone: Other DNA sequences in this sample translate to the same CDR3. The chain uses TRBV5-1 and TRBJ1-3, with 7 bases matching TRBD1. The V and J ends lost 4 bases and 7 bases, in that order; junction bases with no gene match: 5. CDR3 length: 13 amino acids. CDR1 and CDR2 (germline): SGHRS, YFSETQ. The CDR3 loop reads CASSDRVGNTIYF. The CDR3 coding sequence is TGCGCCAGCAGCGACAGGGTGGGGAACACCATATATTTT.

In this sample, this clone turned up a few times. The rearrangement links TRBV19 to TRBJ1-4, with no clear D. The ends were cut back, 3 bases at V and 8 bases at J, with 7 bases in the middle. Per germline, CDR1 LNHDA and CDR2 SQIVND (reference sequence). The CDR3 is 12 amino acids. CDR3 amino acids: CASSIGSEKLFF. The CDR3 DNA follows: TGTGCCAGTAGTATTGGTAGCGAAAAACTGTTTTTT.

This sequence joins TRBV7-2 and TRBJ2-2; D may be TRBD2 (5 bases). CDR1 is SGHTA and CDR2 is FQGNSA in the germline V gene. The CDR3 covers 15 residues. V lost 6 bases to trimming and J lost 4 bases, with 15 bases between them. This chain's CDR3 is CASSPDYSATGELFF. CDR3 DNA: TGTGCCAGCAGTCCCGACTATAGTGCCACCGGGGAGCTGTTTTTT.

The V gene is TRBV9, the J gene TRBJ2-7; 8 bases map to TRBD1. CDR1 and CDR2 from the germline V gene are SGDLS and YYNGEE. The CDR3 runs 14 residues. V was clipped by 2 bases and J by 4 bases; unmatched bases: 5. This CDR3 reads CASSVTGQGYEQYF. The CDR3, as DNA: TGTGCCAGCAGCGTTACAGGACAGGGATACGAGCAGTACTTC.

This clone was picked up a small number of times. The chain employs TRBV28 and TRBJ1-2; TRBD1 matches 8 bases. V lost 3 bases to trimming and J lost 6 bases; unmatched junction nucleotides: 6. Germline V CDR1 and CDR2: MDHEN, SYDVKM. The CDR3 is 14 amino acids. CDR3 residues: CASSFLDRGNGYTF. The CDR3 region has the DNA TGTGCCAGCAGTTTCTTAGACAGGGGCAATGGCTACACCTTC.

CDR3 nucleotides: TGTGCCAGCAGCTTGGTTTTGCGCGAAGAGACCCAGTACTTC. It translates to CASSLVLREETQYF. V gene TRBV5-6 combines with J gene TRBJ2-5, with unresolved D. Per the germline V gene, CDR1 is SGHDT and CDR2 is YYEEEE. The length of the CDR3 is 14 residues. V lost 0 bases to trimming and J lost 3 bases, with 9 bases between them.

This sequence joins TRBV6-5 and TRBJ1-1; D is uncertain. The CDR3 runs to 15 residues. V shed 0 bases and J shed 10 bases, with 18 bases lying between them. The germline CDR1 and CDR2 sequences are MNHEY and SVGAGI. CDR3 loop: CASSYSPQSVIGAFF. The CDR3 bases are TGTGCCAGCAGTTACTCCCCCCAAAGCGTAATAGGAGCTTTCTTT.